Reported below is one T cell receptor (beta chain). This entry comes from a study of blood T cell repertoires in COVID-19. Study details: Acute and convalescent COVID-19 samples came from the United States, Italy and Spain. T cells, B-cell-depleted T cells, or PBMCs supplied cDNA or gDNA.

Study processing details: Cell counts per sample came from amplifying reference gene primers. Here immunoSEQ multiplex PCR was the method, and the copy in TCRdb shows in-frame clones only, minus some. The D gene and trimming were derived from the DNA, and the V and J assignments and clone size from that table. The profile shows about 190,000 clones, more than 70% of them singletons. The CDR3 runs to 15 residues. J gave up 5 bases and V 2 bases, and 4 bases lay outside the gene matches. Germline V gene lookup returns CDR1 GTSNPN and CDR2 SVGIG (reference sequence). Material: peripheral blood. This TCR came from a woman between 40 and 50 years old who had recovered from COVID-19. The V gene is TRBV30, the J gene TRBJ2-2; 11 nucleotides agree with TRBD1. CDR3: CAWSPGTGGTGELFF. The CDR3 bases are TGTGCCTGGAGTCCCGGGACAGGGGGTACCGGGGAGCTGTTTTTT. Looking up the rest from reference TRBV30 and TRBJ2-2 gives the full variable domain: SQTIHQWPATLVQPVGSPLSLECTVEGTSNPNLYWYRQAAGRGLQLLFYSVGIGQISSEVPQNLSASRPQDRQFILSSKKLLLSDSGFYLCAWSPGTGGTGELFFGEGSRLTVL.